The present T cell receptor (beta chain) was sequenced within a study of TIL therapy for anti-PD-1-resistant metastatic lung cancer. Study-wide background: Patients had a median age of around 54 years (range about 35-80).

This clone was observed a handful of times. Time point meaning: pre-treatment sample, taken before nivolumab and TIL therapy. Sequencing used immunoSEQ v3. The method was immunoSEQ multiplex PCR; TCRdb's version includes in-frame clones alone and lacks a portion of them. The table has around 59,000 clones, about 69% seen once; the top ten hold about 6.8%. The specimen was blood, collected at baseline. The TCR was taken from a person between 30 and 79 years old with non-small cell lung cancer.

CDR3 bases: TGTGCCAGCAGTTCCCAGATGGAACAGCCCCAGCATTTT. Translating it yields CASSSQMEQPQHF. This rearrangement joins TRBV6-5 to TRBJ1-5; unclear D gene. Trimming shortened V by 4 bases and J by 7 bases, and 11 bases separated the two germline ends. Germline values: CDR1 MNHEY, CDR2 SVGAGI. The CDR3 is made up of 13 amino acids.